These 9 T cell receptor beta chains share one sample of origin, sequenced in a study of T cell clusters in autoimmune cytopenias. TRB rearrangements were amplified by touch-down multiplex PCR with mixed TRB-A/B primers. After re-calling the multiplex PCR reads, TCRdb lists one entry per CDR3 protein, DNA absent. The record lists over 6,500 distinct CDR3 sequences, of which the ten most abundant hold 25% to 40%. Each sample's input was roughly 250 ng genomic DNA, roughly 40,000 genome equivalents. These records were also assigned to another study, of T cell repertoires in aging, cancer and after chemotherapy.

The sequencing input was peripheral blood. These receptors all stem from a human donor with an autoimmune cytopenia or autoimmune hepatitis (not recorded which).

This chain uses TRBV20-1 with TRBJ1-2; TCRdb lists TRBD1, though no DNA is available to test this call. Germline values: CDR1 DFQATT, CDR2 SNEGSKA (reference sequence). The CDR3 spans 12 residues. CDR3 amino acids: CSARRGLYGYTF.

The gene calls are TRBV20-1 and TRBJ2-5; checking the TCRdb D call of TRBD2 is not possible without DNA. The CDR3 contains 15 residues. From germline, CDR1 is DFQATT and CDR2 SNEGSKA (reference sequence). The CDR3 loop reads CSARIQRGGRETQYF.

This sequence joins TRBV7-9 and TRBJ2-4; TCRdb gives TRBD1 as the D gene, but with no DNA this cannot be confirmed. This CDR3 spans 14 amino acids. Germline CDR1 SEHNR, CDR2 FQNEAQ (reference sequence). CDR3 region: CASSPGQGQNIQYF.

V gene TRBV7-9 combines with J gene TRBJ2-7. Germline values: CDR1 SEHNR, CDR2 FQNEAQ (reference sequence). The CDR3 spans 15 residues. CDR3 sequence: CASSPFQGASYEQYF.

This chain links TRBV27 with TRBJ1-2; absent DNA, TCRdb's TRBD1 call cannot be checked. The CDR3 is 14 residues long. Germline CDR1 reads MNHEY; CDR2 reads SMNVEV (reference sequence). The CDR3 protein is CASSLFGTEWGYTF.

The CDR3 here is CAWSVRGGGAEAFF. The chain uses TRBV30 and TRBJ1-1; TCRdb reports TRBD1, a call that lacks DNA to check it against. The CDR3 is 14 amino acids. Germline V lookup: CDR1 GTSNPN, CDR2 SVGIG (reference sequence).

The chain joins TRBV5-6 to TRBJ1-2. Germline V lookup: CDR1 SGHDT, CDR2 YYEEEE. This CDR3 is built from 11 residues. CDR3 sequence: CASSSYYGYTF.

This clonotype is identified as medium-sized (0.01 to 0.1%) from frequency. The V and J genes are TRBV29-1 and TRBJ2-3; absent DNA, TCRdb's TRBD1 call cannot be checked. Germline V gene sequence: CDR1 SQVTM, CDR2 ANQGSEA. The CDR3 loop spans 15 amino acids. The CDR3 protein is CSVSWDPRRTDTQYF.

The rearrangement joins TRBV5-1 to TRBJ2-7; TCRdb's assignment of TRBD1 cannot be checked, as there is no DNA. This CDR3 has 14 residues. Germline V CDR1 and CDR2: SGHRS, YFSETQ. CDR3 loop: CASSSGTGLYEQYF.